Here is one T cell receptor (beta chain) with its context. Its antigen is as yet unknown. This sample was included in a study of cytomegalovirus exposure and HLA in healthy donors. Whole-study findings and limits: A later analysis linked a missense variant in DCLRE1C to the trimming of TCR beta V and J genes.

The V and J ends lost 4 bases and 2 bases, in that order; junction bases with no gene match: 5. The CDR3 runs 14 residues. Germline CDR1 SGHVS, CDR2 FNYEAQ. It was with 60 Vbeta and 13 Jbeta primers that the PCR ran. In the original analysis: An analysis performed later counted 74 million or so unique TCR beta chains (roughly 11 million of them shared). Clones were sequenced by immunoSEQ multiplex PCR, and TCRdb holds only the in-frame ones, with some missing. That table is the source of V, J and clone size, and D and trimming were worked out from the DNA. The repertoire has 150,000 to 200,000 clones, approximately 82% of them found once; the top ten carry 1% to 1.5%.

V is TRBV7-6 and J is TRBJ2-7; 7 bases map to TRBD1. Sample: PBMCs. This clonotype was sampled from a girl aged 2-15 years in good health and CMV-seropositive. CDR3 DNA: TGTGCCAGCAGCTCCTCGACAGGGCCCTACGAGCAGTACTTC. This encodes CASSSSTGPYEQYF. Full variable domain (missing parts from reference TRBV7-6 and TRBJ2-7): GAGVSQSPRYKVTKRGQDVALRCDPISGHVSLYWYRQALGQGPEFLTYFNYEAQQDKSGLPNDRFSAERPEGSISTLTIQRTEQRDSAMYRCASSSSTGPYEQYFGPGTRLTVT.